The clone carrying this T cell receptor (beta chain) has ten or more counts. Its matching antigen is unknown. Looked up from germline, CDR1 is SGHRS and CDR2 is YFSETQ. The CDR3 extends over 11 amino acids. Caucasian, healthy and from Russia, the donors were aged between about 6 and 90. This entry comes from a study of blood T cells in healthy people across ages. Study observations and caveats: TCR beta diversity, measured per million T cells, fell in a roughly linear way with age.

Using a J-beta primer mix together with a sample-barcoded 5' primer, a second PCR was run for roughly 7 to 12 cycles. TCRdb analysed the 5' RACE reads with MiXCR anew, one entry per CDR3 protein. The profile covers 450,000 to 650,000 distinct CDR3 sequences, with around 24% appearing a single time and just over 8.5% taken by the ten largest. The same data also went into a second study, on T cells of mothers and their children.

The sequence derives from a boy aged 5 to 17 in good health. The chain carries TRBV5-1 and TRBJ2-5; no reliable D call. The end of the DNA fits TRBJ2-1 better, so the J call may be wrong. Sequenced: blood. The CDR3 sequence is CASSLSGEQFF. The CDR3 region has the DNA TGCGCCAGCAGCTTGAGTGGTGAGCAGTTCTTC.